What follows are 10 T cell receptor beta chains derived from one specimen sequenced in a study of post-analysis software for immune sequencing data. Unique molecular identifiers were carried by the TCR beta cDNA libraries. TCRdb redid the calling of the PCR reads with MiXCR, one entry per CDR3 protein. The sample yields fewer than 850,000 distinct CDR3 sequences, 30% seen once. Study-level points and caveats: A handful of TRBV segments were more frequent in patients than controls; TRBV5-6, TRBV5-1 and TRBV20-1 belonged to this group.

These receptors' targets are unknown. The source material was blood. All receptors come from a girl aged 10 to 17 with multiple sclerosis.

The V call is TRBV6-4, the J call TRBJ2-3; the D gene is possibly TRBD1 (6 bases). The germline V gene encodes CDR1 MRHNA and CDR2 SNTAGT. Trimming shortened V by 3 bases and J by 2 bases, and 12 bases separated the two germline ends. This CDR3 comprises 15 residues. The CDR3 region has the DNA TGTGCCAGCAGTGAAACAGGGAGCCACACAGATACGCAGTATTTT. Translated, it gives CASSETGSHTDTQYF.

This clonotype turned up a few times. The chain links TRBV6-1 to TRBJ2-5; D is uncertain. The CDR3 has 16 amino acids. Germline V gene sequence: CDR1 MNHNS, CDR2 SASEGT. The ends were cut back, 9 bases at V and 5 bases at J, with 25 bases in the middle. DNA of the CDR3: TGTGCCAGTATAACGCTCCTAGGAAGTGGGCGGGAGACCCAGTACTTC. It specifies CASITLLGSGRETQYF.

The chain carries TRBV6-1 and TRBJ2-3; D gene uncertain. Germline lookup yields CDR1 MNHNS and CDR2 SASEGT. CDR3 length: 11 amino acids. The V and J ends lost 5 bases and 8 bases respectively, with 8 bases between them. In nucleotides, the CDR3 is TGTGCCAGCAGTACACCGGGTACGCAGTATTTT. This codes for CASSTPGTQYF.

CDR3 in DNA: TGCAGCGCTGAGACTAGCGGGAGAGTCCTGGGGAAAGAGACCCAGTACTTC. It specifies CSAETSGRVLGKETQYF. The chain carries TRBV29-1 and TRBJ2-5; 12 bases are shared with TRBD2. Germline assignment: CDR1 SQVTM and CDR2 ANQGSEA. The CDR3 has 17 residues. The trim removed 7 bases at V and 3 bases at J, leaving 15 bases unmatched.

This clonotype was detected a few times. The junction departs from germline at one end; a sequencing error may be responsible. The CDR3 loop reads CAGSQVQGPDTQYF. In nucleotides, the CDR3 is TGCGCCGGCAGCCAAGTACAGGGCCCAGATACGCAGTATTTT. The chain employs TRBV4-1 and TRBJ2-3; a possible D gene is TRBD1 (6 bases). Germline V CDR1 and CDR2: MGHRA, YSYEKL. There are 14 residues in the CDR3.

The chain recombines TRBV11-2 with TRBJ2-6; 9 bases map to TRBD1. Germline V lookup: CDR1 SGHAT, CDR2 FQNNGV. Germline trimming cut 5 bases from V and 2 bases from J; bases unmatched to any gene: 10. The CDR3 consists of 18 residues. CDR3 sequence reads: CASSQRQDRGAGANVLTF. In DNA form, the CDR3 reads TGTGCCAGCAGCCAACGACAGGACAGGGGAGCTGGGGCCAACGTCCTGACTTTC.

Note on this clonotype: A much larger clonotype is one base distant, so this may be a read error. J is TRBJ2-5 and V is TRBV29-1; TRBD1 matches at 7 bases. The CDR3 has 12 residues. CDR1 and CDR2 (germline): SQVTM, ANQGSEA. The DNA of the CDR3 is TGCAGTGCCGGGACAGACCAAGAGACCCAGTACTTC. It translates to CSAGTDQETQYF. Drawing the rest from reference TRBV29-1 and TRBJ2-5, the complete variable domain is SAVISQKPSRDICQRGTSLTIQCQVDSQVTMMFWYRQQPGQSLTLIATANQGSEATYESGFVIDKFPISRPNLTFSTLTVSNMSPEDSSIYLCSAGTDQETQYFGPGTRLLVL.

This clonotype was recorded a few times. The gene calls are TRBV7-8 and TRBJ2-1, with D unclear. Germline V gene data show CDR1 as SGHVS and CDR2 as FQNEAQ. V was clipped by 4 bases and J by 1 base, with 11 bases between them. This CDR3 is built from 15 residues. CDR3 amino acids: CASSSLRFSYNEQFF. CDR3 DNA: TGTGCCAGCAGCTCTTTGCGGTTTTCCTACAATGAGCAGTTCTTC.

The rearrangement joins TRBV7-9 to TRBJ2-1; TRBD2 aligns across 14 bases. The CDR3 runs to 13 residues. Trimming at V came to 4 bases and at J to 10 bases, leaving 0 bases not matched to a gene. Germline V gives CDR1 SEHNR, CDR2 FQNEAQ (reference sequence). CDR3 loop: CASSWTSGGEQFF. Here the CDR3 DNA reads TGTGCCAGCAGCTGGACTAGCGGGGGGGAGCAGTTCTTC.

This clonotype was observed many times. This sequence joins TRBV7-8 and TRBJ2-1; TRBD2 aligns across 10 bases. The germline gives CDR1 SGHVS, CDR2 FQNEAQ. The CDR3 contains 14 residues. Losses at the gene ends were 5 bases for V and 5 bases for J; bases not matched to a gene: 3. The CDR3 protein is CASSEREGDNEQFF. In nucleotides, the CDR3 is TGTGCCAGCAGCGAGCGGGAGGGGGACAATGAGCAGTTCTTC.